These T cell receptor beta chains were read from a single sample in a study of blood T cell repertoires in COVID-19. Assay: immunoSEQ multiplex PCR; the TCRdb copy retains only in-frame clones and omits some. The repertoire holds approximately 140,000 clones, with roughly 80% as singletons. Source material: peripheral blood. These TCRs come from a woman of 80 years or more in a cohort sampled during active or convalescent COVID-19. Both conserved end residues are part of each CDR3. The order of the fields is clone size, V gene, J gene, D gene, CDR3 protein, CDR3 DNA. The D gene is left open where the match is weak. The listing skips clone size in some rows; elsewhere it reads once, few, many or a size class.

-	TRBV6-5	TRBJ1-2	-	CASSYSGTKEGYTF	TGTGCCAGCAGTTACTCAGGGACAAAGGAGGGCTACACCTTC
-	TRBV5-6	TRBJ2-1	-	CASSSGRSSYNEQFF	TGTGCCAGCAGTTCCGGGAGAAGCTCCTACAATGAGCAGTTCTTC
-	TRBV11-2	TRBJ1-5	-	CASSPDRLPNQPQHF	TGTGCCAGCAGCCCCGACAGACTCCCGAATCAGCCCCAGCATTTT
-	TRBV4-1	TRBJ2-6	-	CASSQDLDSFSGANVLTF	TGCGCCAGCAGCCAAGACTTGGACAGTTTCTCTGGGGCCAACGTCCTGACTTTC
-	TRBV30	TRBJ1-5	-	CAWSESGPQHF	TGTGCCTGGAGTGAAAGCGGACCCCAGCATTTT
-	TRBV28	TRBJ1-1	-	CASSLRGGKTEAFF	TGTGCCAGCAGTTTAAGGGGAGGGAAGACTGAAGCTTTCTTT
once	TRBV6-5	TRBJ1-1	-	CASRILDSMNTEAFF	TGTGCCAGCAGGATCTTGGACAGCATGAACACTGAAGCTTTCTTT
-	TRBV5-5	TRBJ2-1	-	CASSGHRSYNEQFF	TGTGCCAGCAGCGGGCACAGAAGCTACAATGAGCAGTTCTTC
-	TRBV2	TRBJ1-2	-	CASSGHAPGYTRDGYTF	TGTGCCAGCAGTGGGCACGCCCCAGGGTATACCCGGGATGGCTACACCTTC
-	TRBV18	TRBJ2-7	TRBD2	CASSPLLAGGSYEQYF	TGTGCCAGCTCACCATTACTAGCGGGGGGCTCCTACGAGCAGTACTTC
-	TRBV7-9	TRBJ2-3	-	CASSLVYDTQYF	TGTGCCAGCAGCTTGGTCTACGATACGCAGTATTTT
-	TRBV7-6	TRBJ1-3	-	CASSLSSGNTIYF	TGTGCCAGCAGCCTGTCCTCTGGAAACACCATATATTTT
-	TRBV5-1	TRBJ1-1	TRBD1	CASSLVGQGATEAFF	TGCGCCAGCAGCTTGGTAGGGCAGGGGGCGACTGAAGCTTTCTTT
once	TRBV7-2	TRBJ1-4	TRBD1	CASSPGQATNEKLFF	TGTGCCAGCAGCCCTGGACAGGCAACTAATGAAAAACTGTTTTTT
-	TRBV30	TRBJ2-7	TRBD1	CAWSLTGREQYF	TGTGCCTGGAGCCTGACAGGGCGCGAGCAGTACTTC
-	TRBV30	TRBJ1-4	-	CAYQTATNEKLFF	TGTGCCTACCAGACAGCAACTAATGAAAAACTGTTTTTT
-	TRBV28	TRBJ2-1	-	CASSLPQGPRREFF	TGTGCCAGCAGCCTACCCCAGGGCCCCAGACGTGAGTTCTTC
-	TRBV19	TRBJ1-2	-	CASRTLGGREDYGYTF	TGTGCCAGTAGGACCTTGGGAGGGAGGGAAGACTATGGCTACACCTTC
-	TRBV28	TRBJ1-1	-	CASTERTDMNTEAFF	TGTGCCAGCACAGAGAGGACGGACATGAACACTGAAGCTTTCTTT
-	TRBV19	TRBJ2-4	TRBD1	CASSIPGGENIQYF	TGTGCCAGTAGTATTCCAGGGGGTGAAAACATTCAGTACTTC
-	TRBV18	TRBJ2-5	TRBD2	CASAGQGGETQYF	TGTGCCAGCGCCGGGCAGGGAGGGGAGACCCAGTACTTC
-	TRBV7-2	TRBJ1-2	-	CASSLGPGRNYGYTF	TGTGCCAGCAGCTTAGGCCCCGGGAGAAACTATGGCTACACCTTC
-	TRBV6-6	TRBJ1-1	TRBD1	CASSATGAGNAFF	TGTGCCAGCAGTGCAACAGGGGCGGGTAATGCTTTCTTT
-	TRBV4-1	TRBJ1-2	-	CASSQDSAGNIIYGYTF	TGCGCCAGCAGCCAAGATTCGGCAGGGAATATCATCTATGGCTACACCTTC
-	TRBV6-5	TRBJ1-2	-	CASSYSIIGGLEGYTF	TGTGCCAGCAGTTACTCGATTATCGGGGGGCTCGAGGGCTACACCTTC
-	TRBV9	TRBJ1-3	-	CASSVGTGGNTIYF	TGTGCCAGCAGCGTAGGGACTGGGGGAAACACCATATATTTT